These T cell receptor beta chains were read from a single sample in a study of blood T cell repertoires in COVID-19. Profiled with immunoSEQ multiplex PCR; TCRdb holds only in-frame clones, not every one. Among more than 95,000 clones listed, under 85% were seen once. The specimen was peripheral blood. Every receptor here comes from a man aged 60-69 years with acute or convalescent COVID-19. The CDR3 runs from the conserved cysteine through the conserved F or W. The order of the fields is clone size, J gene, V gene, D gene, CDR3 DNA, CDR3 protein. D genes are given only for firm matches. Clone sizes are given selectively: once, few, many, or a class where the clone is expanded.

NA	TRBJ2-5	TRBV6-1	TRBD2	TGTGCCAGCAGTGAAGCCCTAGCGGGAGGTCGCAAGACCCAGTACTTC	CASSEALAGGRKTQYF
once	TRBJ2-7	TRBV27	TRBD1	TGTGCCAGCAGTTCCTACCGGGACAGGGGCTACGAGCAGTACTTC	CASSSYRDRGYEQYF
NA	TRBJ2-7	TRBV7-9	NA	TGTGCCAGCAGCCCGAGCGATAACTACGAGCAGTACTTC	CASSPSDNYEQYF
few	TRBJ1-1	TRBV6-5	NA	TGTGCCAGCAGTCCCCACATAAACACTGAAGCTTTCTTT	CASSPHINTEAFF
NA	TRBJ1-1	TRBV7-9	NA	TGTGCCAGCAGCTTAGCGCTACAGGGAAGCGAAGCTTTCTTT	CASSLALQGSEAFF
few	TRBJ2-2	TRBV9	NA	TGTGCCAGCAGCGTAGATGTCAGGTCCGGGGAGCTGTTTTTT	CASSVDVRSGELFF
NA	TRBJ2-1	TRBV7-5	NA	TGTGTCAGAAGCTTGGTGCCCCACGGGCTAGCGGGGGGGGAGCAGTTCTTC	CVRSLVPHGLAGGEQFF
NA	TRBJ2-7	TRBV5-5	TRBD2	TGTGCCAGCAGCTTGGGAAGGGCGGGAGACGAGCAGTACTTC	CASSLGRAGDEQYF
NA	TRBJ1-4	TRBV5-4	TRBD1	TGTGCCAGCAGCTTTACAGGGGCAACTAATGAAAAACTGTTTTTT	CASSFTGATNEKLFF
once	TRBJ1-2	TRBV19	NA	TGTGCCAGTAGTATCGCGGGGGCAGACTATGGCTACACCTTC	CASSIAGADYGYTF